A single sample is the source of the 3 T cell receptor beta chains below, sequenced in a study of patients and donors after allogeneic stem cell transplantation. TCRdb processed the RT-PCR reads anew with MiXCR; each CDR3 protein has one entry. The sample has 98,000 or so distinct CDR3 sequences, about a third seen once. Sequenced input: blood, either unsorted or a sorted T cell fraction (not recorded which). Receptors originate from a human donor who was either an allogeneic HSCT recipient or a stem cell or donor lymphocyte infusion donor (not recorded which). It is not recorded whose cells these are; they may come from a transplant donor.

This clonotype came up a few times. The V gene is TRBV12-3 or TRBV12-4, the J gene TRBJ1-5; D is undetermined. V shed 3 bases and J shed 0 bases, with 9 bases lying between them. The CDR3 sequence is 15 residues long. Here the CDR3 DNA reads TGTGCCAGCAGTTTGTTCAGAGGTAGCAATCAGCCCCAGCATTTT. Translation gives CASSLFRGSNQPQHF.

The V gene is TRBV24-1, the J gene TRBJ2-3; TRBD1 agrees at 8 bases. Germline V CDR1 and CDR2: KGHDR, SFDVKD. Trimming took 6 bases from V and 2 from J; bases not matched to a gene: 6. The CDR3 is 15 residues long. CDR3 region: CATSPGQVYTDTQYF. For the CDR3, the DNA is TGTGCCACCAGTCCGGGACAGGTATACACAGATACGCAGTATTTT.

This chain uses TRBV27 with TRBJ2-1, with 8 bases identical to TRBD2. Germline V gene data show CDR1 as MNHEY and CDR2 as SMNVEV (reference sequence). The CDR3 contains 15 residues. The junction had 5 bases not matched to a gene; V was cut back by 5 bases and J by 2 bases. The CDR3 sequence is CASSRTSIPYNEQFF. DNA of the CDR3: TGTGCCAGCAGTCGGACTAGCATCCCCTACAATGAGCAGTTCTTC.